These 10 T cell receptor beta chains were all obtained from the same sample, sequenced in a study of CD8+CD57+ T cells in acquired aplastic anemia. Genomic DNA constituted the template upon which TCR beta VDJ and CDR3 profiling was performed. TCRdb re-called the reads with MiXCR, one entry per CDR3 protein. The data contain about 180,000 distinct CDR3 sequences, about half of them seen just once; the ten biggest clones take up 13%. All sequencing subjects had displayed CD8+CD57+ cell expansion on flow cytometry. Input material: sorted CD4+, CD8+, or CD8+CD57+ T cells (not recorded which) from PBMCs. The receptors here all came from a human donor with aplastic anemia.

Turning to this clonotype: The junction does not match germline at one end; this may be a read error. The chain is built from TRBV24-1 and TRBJ1-2; D is ambiguous. Germline-derived CDR1 and CDR2 are KGHDR and SFDVKD. This CDR3 is built from 13 residues. CDR3 bases: TGTGCCACCAGTCCGGGGTCCCCATATGGCTACACTTTC. As protein: CATSPGSPYGYTF.

This clonotype was found once. V gene TRBV20-1 combines with J gene TRBJ2-2; D is possibly TRBD2 (5 bases). There are 13 residues in the CDR3. The germline CDR1 and CDR2 sequences are DFQATT and SNEGSKA (reference sequence). V shed 3 bases and J shed 4 bases, with 9 bases lying between them. The CDR3 sequence is CSARRVGTGELFF. CDR3 bases: TGCAGTGCTAGGCGGGTTGGCACCGGGGAGCTGTTTTTT.

This clonotype was observed at least ten times. The CDR3 here is CASSLSPAGNEQFF. In DNA, the CDR3 is TGTGCCAGCAGCTTAAGTCCAGCGGGGAATGAGCAGTTCTTC. The V and J genes are TRBV7-9 and TRBJ2-1, with 7 bases that match TRBD2. The CDR3 extends over 14 amino acids. The germline gives CDR1 SEHNR, CDR2 FQNEAQ (reference sequence). V shed 2 bases, J shed 7 bases, and the junction held 5 bases outside the gene matches.

This clonotype was counted once. The V call is TRBV19, the J call TRBJ1-1, with no clear D. Deletions cut 6 bases from V and 11 bases from J, with 16 bases between. The CDR3 has 12 amino acids. Per germline, CDR1 LNHDA and CDR2 SQIVND (reference sequence). The chain's CDR3 is CASSRSPQTAFF. CDR3 in DNA: TGTGCCAGTAGCCGTTCCCCTCAAACTGCTTTCTTT.

The chain joins TRBV24-1 to TRBJ1-2; 7 bases are shared with TRBD1. The CDR3 is 13 amino acids. Germline-derived CDR1 and CDR2 are KGHDR and SFDVKD. V shed 8 bases, J shed 1 base, and the junction held 3 bases outside the gene matches. The CDR3 sequence is CATIRDSNYGYTF. As DNA, the CDR3 is TGTGCCACCATCCGGGACAGTAACTATGGCTACACCTTC.

Comments on this clonotype: One junction end does not reproduce the germline sequence, and a read error may be involved. The rearrangement links TRBV5-4 to TRBJ2-3; 13 bases are a match to TRBD2. This CDR3 comprises 15 residues. CDR1 is SGHNT and CDR2 is YYREEE in the germline V gene (reference sequence). Here the CDR3 DNA reads TGTGTCAGCAGCTTTACTAGCGGGGGGGCCGATACGCAGTATTTT. This encodes CVSSFTSGGADTQYF.

The CDR3 here is CSARQHTGEQYF. The CDR3 nucleotides read TGCAGTGCTAGGCAGCACACCGGGGAGCAGTACTTC. The chain employs TRBV20-1 and TRBJ2-7, with D unclear. Germline-derived CDR1 and CDR2 are DFQATT and SNEGSKA (reference sequence). The CDR3 totals 12 residues. Trimming shortened V by 3 bases and J by 7 bases, and 13 bases separated the two germline ends.

In this sample, this clonotype turned up a few times. J is TRBJ1-5 and V is TRBV30; D is perhaps TRBD1 (6 bases). Germline lookup yields CDR1 GTSNPN and CDR2 SVGIG (reference sequence). Trimming cost V 1 base and J 6 bases, with 10 bases left between them. The CDR3 consists of 13 residues. CDR3 protein: CAWSGQAGQPQHF. CDR3 nucleotide sequence: TGTGCCTGGAGTGGACAGGCCGGTCAGCCCCAGCATTTT.

The chain has TRBV29-1 and TRBJ2-5, with D possibly being TRBD1 (5 bases). V shed 1 base and J shed 1 base, with 10 bases lying between them. CDR1 and CDR2 (germline): SQVTM, ANQGSEA. The CDR3 extends over 14 amino acids. The CDR3: CSVEVQGGQETQYF. The CDR3 DNA is TGCAGCGTTGAAGTCCAGGGTGGCCAAGAGACCCAGTACTTC. Full variable domain (remainder filled in from reference TRBV29-1 and TRBJ2-5): SAVISQKPSRDICQRGTSLTIQCQVDSQVTMMFWYRQQPGQSLTLIATANQGSEATYESGFVIDKFPISRPNLTFSTLTVSNMSPEDSSIYLCSVEVQGGQETQYFGPGTRLLVL.

This chain uses TRBV15 with TRBJ2-4; maybe TRBD1 (5 bases). V was shortened by 0 bases and J by 4 bases, with 16 bases between the two germline ends. The germline V gene has CDR1 LNHNV and CDR2 YYDKDF (reference sequence). This CDR3 has 17 residues. CDR3 bases: TGTGCCACCAGCAGAGATATGTGGGGCCAGCCAAAAAACATTCAGTACTTC. Translated: CATSRDMWGQPKNIQYF.